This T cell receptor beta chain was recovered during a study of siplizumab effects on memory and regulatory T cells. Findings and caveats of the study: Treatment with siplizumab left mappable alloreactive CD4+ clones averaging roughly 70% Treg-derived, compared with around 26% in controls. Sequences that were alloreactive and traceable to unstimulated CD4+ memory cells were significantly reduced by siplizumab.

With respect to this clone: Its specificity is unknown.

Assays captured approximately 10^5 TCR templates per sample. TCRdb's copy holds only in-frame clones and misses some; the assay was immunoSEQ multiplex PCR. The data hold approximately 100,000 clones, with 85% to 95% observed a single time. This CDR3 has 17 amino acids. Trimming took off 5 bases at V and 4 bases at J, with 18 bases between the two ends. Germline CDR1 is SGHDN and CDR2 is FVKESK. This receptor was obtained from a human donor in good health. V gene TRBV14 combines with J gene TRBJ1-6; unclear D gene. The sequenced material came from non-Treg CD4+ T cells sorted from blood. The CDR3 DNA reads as TGTGCCAGCAGCAATAAGGTCCATTATGTATATAATTCACCCCTCCACTTT. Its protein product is CASSNKVHYVYNSPLHF. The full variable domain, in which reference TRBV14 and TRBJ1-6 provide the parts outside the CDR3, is EAGVTQFPSHSVIEKGQTVTLRCDPISGHDNLYWYRRVMGKEIKFLLHFVKESKQDESGMPNNRFLAERTGGTYSTLKVQPAELEDSGVYFCASSNKVHYVYNSPLHFGNGTRLTVT.